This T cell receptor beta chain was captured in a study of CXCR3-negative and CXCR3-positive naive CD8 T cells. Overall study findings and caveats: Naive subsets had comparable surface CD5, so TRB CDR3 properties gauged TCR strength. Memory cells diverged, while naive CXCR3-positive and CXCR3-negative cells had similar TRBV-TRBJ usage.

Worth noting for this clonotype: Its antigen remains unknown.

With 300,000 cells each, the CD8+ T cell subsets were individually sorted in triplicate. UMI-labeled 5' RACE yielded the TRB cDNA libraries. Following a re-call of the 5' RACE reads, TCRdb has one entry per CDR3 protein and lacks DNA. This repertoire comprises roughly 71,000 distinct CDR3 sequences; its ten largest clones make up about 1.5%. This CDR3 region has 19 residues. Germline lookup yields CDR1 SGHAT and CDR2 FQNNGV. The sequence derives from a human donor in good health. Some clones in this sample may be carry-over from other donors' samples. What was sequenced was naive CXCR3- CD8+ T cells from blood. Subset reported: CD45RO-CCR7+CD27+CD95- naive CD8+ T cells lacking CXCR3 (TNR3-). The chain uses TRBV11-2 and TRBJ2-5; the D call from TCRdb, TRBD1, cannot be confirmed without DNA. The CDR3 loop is CASSFQGAEYAYRQETQYF.